This T cell receptor (beta chain) is from a study of cytomegalovirus exposure and HLA in healthy donors (dated by TCRdb to 2015 to 2018). Some background on the complete study: According to an earlier analysis of 550 to 700 of the donors, 150 million to 200 million T cells yielded 100 million or so unique TCR beta sequences and about 280 Gb of sequence data. Approximately 310 gigabases of sequencing data and roughly 90 million unique TCR sequences were included in an early release covering roughly 600 HLA-typed donors. Of the approximately 370 genotyped donors, approximately 81% were placed in the genetic ancestry cluster associated with self-reported Caucasian donors. The study aimed to test whether signatures of past pathogen exposure could be identified by cataloging public T cell receptors. The T cell repertoires of around 730 subjects were profiled by immunosequencing and related to cytomegalovirus serostatus. Besides the first cohort of some 670 subjects, a separate validation cohort made up of roughly 120 different subjects was used. High-throughput TCR immunosequencing, statistical association of individual TCRs with disease status, and machine learning were combined to predict cytomegalovirus infection status. In a later analysis, previously published TCR beta repertoires from 670 or so donors were re-analyzed and high-resolution HLA genotyping was added so that TCR occurrence patterns could be studied. Rather than drawing on any new phenotypic data, the later analysis identified candidate immune exposures from TCR beta sequences and the way those sequences occurred across donors. An earlier analysis of around 580 of the donors used high-throughput TCR beta sequencing to judge whether each TCR beta V gene segment behaved as functional or pseudogenic. Donor age, sex, ethnicity and CMV serostatus were compiled alongside the repertoire data. A later genetic analysis took genome-wide SNP genotypes for 398 of the 666 donors and used that subset as a discovery cohort. All discovery cohort repertoires had been generated using a single sequencing platform. HLA typing included class I and class II loci at four-digit resolution. The number of typed donors differed by locus: about 620-630 for A, B, C, DRB1 and DQB1; roughly 510 for DQA1; approximately 610 for DPA1; and 400 to 480 for DPB1. Roughly five DR-DQ haplotypes were treated as single units for association and clustering because of strong linkage in the cohort. Across 398 genotyped donors of the cohort, an average of about 240,000 unique TCR beta nucleotide sequences per donor were sequenced, and approximately 17% of those sequences were non-productive. Here is what the overall study found, with its caveats: Some IMGT-functional V segments, including TRBV6-2 and TRBV6-3, could not be distinguished by the 87-base-pair reads and were therefore excluded. Assigning TCR associations to individual alleles was difficult when HLA alleles, especially DR and DQ, strongly co-occurred. In the study, approximately 160 TCR beta chains were listed as associated with cytomegalovirus. A few of the identified cytomegalovirus-associated TCR beta chains were confirmed in vitro to be specific for cytomegalovirus antigens. In a later analysis, most CMV-associated TCR beta chains were found to appear HLA-restricted, with HLA associations seemingly driven largely by CMV exposure. Because some donors lacked HLA typing at each locus, the association tests relied only on the typed subset. Sequencing depth was assumed to be roughly uniform across donors in the presence/absence analyses, though that assumption may not hold. In a later analysis, several top co-occurrence clusters were reported to appear linked to parvovirus B19, influenza, CMV and Epstein-Barr virus. Most TCR sequences were observed very rarely across donors, whereas some public TCRs were present in many individuals. The classifier was reported to diagnose cytomegalovirus status with high specificity and sensitivity in both the original and validation cohorts. A later analysis found that TCR association rates varied across HLA loci, with DRB1 alleles showing the most associated TCRs and HLA-C alleles the fewest. Compared with equally common non-associated chains, HLA-associated TCR beta chains in a later analysis were more clonally expanded and had lower generation probabilities. For the cohort, immune exposure information was limited to CMV serostatus. A later genetic analysis reported fewer N-insertions in productive TCRs among donors in an Asian-associated ancestry cluster than the roughly 720-donor mean. In an earlier analysis of fewer than 750 of the donors, most TCR beta V segments were observed in productive rearrangements about 87% or about 30% of the time, broadly matching IMGT annotations. The earlier analysis of some 560 of the donors excluded 15 to 20 rarely observed V segments, including chromosome 9 orphons, because counts were too low. A further reported finding was that TCR beta sequences accurately predicted the HLA-A and HLA-B alleles for most subjects in the first cohort. Correlated functional status among segregating V segments might reflect linkage disequilibrium, but an unknown experimental factor could not be ruled out. The sequencing pipeline was judged likely to have produced a cluster of highly shared sequence variants as a technical artifact. This cohort had only TCR beta chains sequenced, and the lack of alpha or paired-chain data limited which features could be detected. An association between a missense DCLRE1C variant and V-gene and J-gene trimming of TCR beta chains was found in a later genetic analysis and replicated in an independent cohort. A later analysis associated about 17,000 TCR beta sequences with specific HLA alleles at a false discovery rate of 0.05. It was suggested by the authors that the approach could potentially be generalized to other disease states and immunological phenotypes.

In total, more than 500 healthy bone marrow donors made up the cohort. Cohort members were all nominally healthy when sampled, although unrecorded immune exposures were likely present. The donor tested CMV seronegative and was one of the 352 seronegative cohort members. Each donor provided a peripheral blood sample, and peripheral blood mononuclear cells were used for TCR beta sequencing. Genomic DNA was extracted from the blood cell samples with the Qiagen DNeasy Blood Extraction Kit. Library generation was performed with the immunoSEQ multiplex PCR assay. For the multiplex PCR, a mixture combining 60 forward primers for TCR Vbeta segments and 13 reverse primers for TCR Jbeta segments was used. The CDR3 region of rearranged TCR beta genes was amplified from genomic DNA with a multiplex PCR assay. The Illumina HiSeq System was used to sequence the amplified TCR beta libraries as 87-base-pair reads. The authors' analysis ran thus. Across the roughly 700 repertoires, a later analysis counted about 81 million unique TCR beta chains, around 10 million of which were shared by at least two donors. To remove PCR and sequencing errors, raw reads were error-corrected and collapsed into unique sequences using a nearest-neighbor algorithm that merged closely related sequences. To assign V, D and J gene segments, CDR3 sequences were aligned to IMGT reference sequences. Each retained sequence needed at least a six-nucleotide match to both a V gene segment and a J gene segment. A rearrangement counted as productive if the CDR3 had no stop codons and remained in frame with V and J, and every other rearrangement counted as non-productive. Following IMGT convention, CDR3 was defined as the stretch from the second conserved V-encoded cysteine to the conserved J-encoded phenylalanine. The earlier analysis of approximately 500 of the donors excluded sequences that lacked an unambiguous match to a single V gene segment. An earlier analysis of fewer than 750 of the donors classified V segments as functional when productive rearrangements were above 56.7% and as segregating when the standard deviation between donors was above 5%. To diagnose cytomegalovirus status from the catalog of TCR beta chain sequences, a statistical classification framework was built. A later analysis assigned V and J genes by comparing TCR nucleotide sequences with IMGT/GENE-DB human TR gene sequences. A later analysis assigned CDR3 sequences and most-parsimonious VDJ recombination scenarios with the TCRdist pipeline. In a later analysis, every TCR beta chain was defined by the combination of its CDR3 amino acid sequence and its V-gene family, and reads without a unique V-gene family were dropped. In a later analysis, approximately 640 highly shared, low-generation-probability nucleotide sequences were removed to address suspected cross-contamination and a sequencing artifact. In a later analysis, a clonal expansion index was calculated for each public chain from normalized within-repertoire ranks of inferred template counts. In a later analysis, generation probabilities were computed using a VDJ recombination model fitted to out-of-frame rearrangements, and the results were checked against IGoR. In a later analysis, TCR-TCR, TCR-HLA and TCR-CMV co-occurrence was scored with hypergeometric tests, and a repertoire-size bias correction was applied to TCR pairs. A later analysis estimated false discovery rates by permuting HLA or CMV assignments 20 times. In a later analysis, co-occurring TCRs were grouped using DBSCAN, with TCRdist sequence similarity added in when clustering inside HLA-allele-positive subsets. Co-occurrence clustering excluded repertoires with fewer than 30,000 or more than 120,000 public chains, plus five with anomalous nucleotide sharing. TCRdb obtained this table from immuneACCESS and retained in-frame rearrangements with V and J assigned. These tables miss some clones; where compared with another copy, unresolved V genes account for less than half of the shortfall, and the remainder is unexplained. V, J and clone size were drawn from that table, and D and trimming were deduced from the DNA. For this sample there are about 220,000 clones; 75% to 90% appear just once. The ten top clones hold under 0.85% of the sample.

Only one count was recorded for this clone. The target of this receptor is not known. It has no much larger one-base neighbor in the sample; base qualities were not kept. The CDR3 covers 16 residues, taking in both the cysteine and the phenylalanine. CDR3 DNA only is kept here, 48 bases in frame from base 1. After removal of 0 bases from V and 3 bases from J, the junction retains 8 bases not matched to a gene. CDR1 is given as LNHNV and CDR2 as YYDKDF, both from the germline V gene (reference sequence). Recombination linked TRBV15 to TRBJ2-7; TRBD1 aligns with 7 central bases. The source is a boy aged 2 to 9 in good health and CMV-seronegative. The sequenced sample consisted of PBMCs. The CDR3 sequence is CATSRDLQGQFYEQYF. The DNA reads as follows: TGTGCCACCAGCAGAGATCTACAGGGGCAATTCTACGAGCAGTACTTC.